The present T cell receptor (beta chain) was sequenced within a study of cytomegalovirus exposure and HLA in healthy donors (TCRdb year 2017). General notes on the study: The 500 to 800 repertoires of the first cohort and the 95 to 150 validation repertoires were produced on the same platform, according to a later analysis. The aim of the study was to test whether cataloging public T cell receptors could identify signatures of past pathogen exposure. Along with the roughly 700-subject first cohort, a separate validation cohort of about 110 different subjects was used. High-throughput TCR immunosequencing, statistical association of individual TCRs with disease status, and machine learning were combined to predict cytomegalovirus infection status. Beyond this particular receptor, the publication reports: All 110 or so repertoires were used to score co-occurrence in the validation cohort in a later analysis, because that analysis had no HLA typing for the cohort. It was suggested by the authors that the approach could potentially be generalized to other disease states and immunological phenotypes. In both the original and validation cohorts, the classifier was reported to diagnose cytomegalovirus status with high specificity and sensitivity. A total of 150 to 200 TCR beta chains were listed by the study as associated with cytomegalovirus. Most TCR sequences were seen in very few donors, while some public TCRs were found in many individuals. A later analysis found that TCRs clustered in the first cohort also tended to co-occur in the 120 or so validation repertoires, with 94% of cluster scores above 0. In vitro tests confirmed that three of the cytomegalovirus-associated TCR beta chains recognize cytomegalovirus antigens.

This clone turned up a few times. Its antigen is unknown. No base qualities exist here, and no much larger clone lies one base off it. CDR1 MRHNA and CDR2 SNTAGT were looked up in the germline V gene. CDR3 length: 15 amino acids, cysteine to phenylalanine. Just the 45-base CDR3 DNA is kept, in frame starting at base 1. Trimming costs V 0 bases and J 0 bases, and their ends lie 6 bases apart. The library was produced with the immunoSEQ multiplex PCR assay. The paper's processing steps were these. A statistical classification framework was developed to diagnose cytomegalovirus status using the catalog of TCR beta chain sequences. Entries here come from immuneACCESS through TCRdb and include only in-frame sequences with V and J called. Some clones fail to appear in such tables; in the studies checked, an unresolved V gene covers under half of the shortfall, and the cause of the remainder is unknown. The V and J calls and clone size come from that table; D and trimming were worked out from the DNA. For this sample there are around 49,000 clones; approximately 93% appear just once. Clones ranked in the top ten supply about 7.8% of the sample.

The donors were included in the validation cohort of 130 or so subjects, a group kept apart from the roughly 610-subject first cohort. The clonotype was recovered from a woman under 30 in good health and CMV-seropositive. The sequencing sample was made of PBMCs. The chain was built from TRBV6-4 and TRBJ2-1, with TRBD1 as a weak D call on 6 bases. The sequenced DNA: TGTGCCAGCAGTGACTCGGACAGCTCCTACAATGAGCAGTTCTTC. It translates to CASSDSDSSYNEQFF.